This paragraph covers one T cell receptor (beta chain) sequence. This CDR3 is also generated by other DNA sequences in the sample. Alopecia areata patients gave lesional scalp punch biopsies and peripheral blood samples. CD4+ and CD8+ T cells were sorted from PBMCs. The germline CDR1 and CDR2 sequences are SQVTM and ANQGSEA. Trimming removed 1 base at V and 8 bases at J, with 5 bases between. The CDR3 is 10 residues long. These data originate in a study of CD8+ T cells in alopecia areata. cDNA reverse transcribed from extracted RNA served as the sequencing template. Here immunoSEQ multiplex PCR was the method, and the copy in TCRdb shows in-frame clones only, minus some. The sample has about 69,000 clones, 55% to 75% seen once.

The sample here was CD8+ T cells sorted from blood, taken at week 0. This receptor was identified in a human donor with alopecia areata. This rearrangement joins TRBV29-1 to TRBJ1-2; D may be TRBD1 (5 bases). This chain's CDR3 is CSVEGGGYTF. The CDR3 DNA reads TGCAGCGTTGAAGGGGGCGGCTACACCTTC.